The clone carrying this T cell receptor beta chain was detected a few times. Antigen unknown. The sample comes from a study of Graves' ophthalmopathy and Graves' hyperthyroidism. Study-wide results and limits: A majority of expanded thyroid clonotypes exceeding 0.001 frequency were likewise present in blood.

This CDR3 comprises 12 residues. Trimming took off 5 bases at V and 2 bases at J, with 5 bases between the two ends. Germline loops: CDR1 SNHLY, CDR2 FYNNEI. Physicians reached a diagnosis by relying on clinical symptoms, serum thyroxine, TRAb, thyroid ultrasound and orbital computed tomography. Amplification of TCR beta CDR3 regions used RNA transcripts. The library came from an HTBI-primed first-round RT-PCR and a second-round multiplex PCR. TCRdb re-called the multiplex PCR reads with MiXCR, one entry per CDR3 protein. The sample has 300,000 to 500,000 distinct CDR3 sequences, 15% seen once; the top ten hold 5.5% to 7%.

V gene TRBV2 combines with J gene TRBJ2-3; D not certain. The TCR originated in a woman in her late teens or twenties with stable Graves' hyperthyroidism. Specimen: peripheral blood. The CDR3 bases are TGTGCCAGCAGTTCTTACACAGATACGCAGTATTTT. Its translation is CASSSYTDTQYF.